Listed below are T cell receptor beta chains from one sample, sequenced in a study of cytomegalovirus exposure and HLA in healthy donors. Clones were sequenced by immunoSEQ multiplex PCR, and TCRdb holds only the in-frame ones, with some missing. The sample consists of about 170,000 clones, approximately 81% of them appearing once. The specimen was PBMCs. The receptor source for this set is a boy aged 2-15 years in good health and CMV-seronegative. The CDR3 runs from the conserved cysteine through the conserved F or W. The D gene is left open where the match is weak. Where a row states a size, it is once, few, many or the class of an expanded clone; other rows omit it.

>TRBV2|TRBD2|NA|TRBJ2-5
CASKAGGRETQYF
TGTGCCAGCAAGGCGGGGGGGCGAGAGACCCAGTACTTC
>TRBV28|NA|NA|TRBJ2-1
CASTRTRISYNEQFF
TGTGCCAGCACAAGGACTCGAATCTCCTACAATGAGCAGTTCTTC
>TRBV7-3|TRBD2|NA|TRBJ2-2
CASSPSGNTGELFF
TGTGCCAGCAGCCCTAGCGGGAACACCGGGGAGCTGTTTTTT
>TRBV28|TRBD1|NA|TRBJ1-2
CATEPQGAREGYTF
TGTGCCACCGAACCTCAGGGGGCGCGTGAGGGCTACACCTTC
>TRBV10-1|NA|NA|TRBJ2-1
CASSEQVLTYNEQFF
TGCGCCAGCAGTGAGCAGGTCTTGACCTACAATGAGCAGTTCTTC
>TRBV13|NA|NA|TRBJ1-2
CASSLEQGNYGYTF
TGTGCCAGCAGCTTAGAGCAGGGGAACTATGGCTACACCTTC
>TRBV2|NA|NA|TRBJ2-1
CASTASPDNEQFF
TGTGCCAGCACTGCGAGCCCTGACAATGAGCAGTTCTTC
>TRBV9|NA|once|TRBJ1-3
CASSVGSPGVSGNTIYF
TGTGCCAGCAGCGTAGGGTCCCCAGGGGTCTCTGGAAACACCATATATTTT
>TRBV6-6|NA|NA|TRBJ2-2
CASKPAGNTGELFF
TGTGCCAGCAAACCGGCAGGCAACACCGGGGAGCTGTTTTTT
>TRBV6-1|NA|NA|TRBJ2-2
CASSSGTGELFF
TGTGCCAGCAGCTCCGGGACAGGGGAGCTGTTTTTT
>TRBV4-2|TRBD1|NA|TRBJ2-7
CASSQETGGESYEQYF
TGTGCCAGCAGCCAGGAAACAGGGGGCGAGTCCTACGAGCAGTACTTC
>TRBV4-2|TRBD2|few|TRBJ2-3
CASSQDKLASYTQYF
TGTGCCAGCAGCCAAGATAAACTAGCGTCCTATACGCAGTATTTT
>TRBV4-1|NA|NA|TRBJ2-3
CASSQDILGDTQYF
TGCGCCAGCAGCCAAGATATTCTCGGGGATACGCAGTATTTT
>TRBV11-3|TRBD2|NA|TRBJ2-3
CASSLDSTSRSTDTQYF
TGTGCCAGCAGCTTAGATTCGACTAGCAGGAGCACAGATACGCAGTATTTT
>TRBV19|NA|NA|TRBJ1-1
CASRFGGGRAEAFF
TGTGCCAGTAGATTTGGGGGGGGGCGAGCTGAAGCTTTCTTT
>TRBV28|TRBD1|NA|TRBJ1-1
CASSLFFYRDRLGDTEAFF
TGTGCCAGCAGTTTATTCTTTTACCGGGACAGATTGGGGGACACTGAAGCTTTCTTT
>TRBV5-5|NA|NA|TRBJ2-1
CASSSTRSGEQFF
TGTGCCAGCAGCAGCACTAGATCCGGTGAGCAGTTCTTC
>TRBV2|TRBD2|few|TRBJ2-7
CASSLPGTSGSRYSYEQYF
TGTGCCAGCAGCCTACCCGGGACTAGCGGGAGCCGATACTCCTACGAGCAGTACTTC
>TRBV10-1|TRBD2|NA|TRBJ2-7
CASSESRLAVPGEQYF
TGCGCCAGCAGTGAGTCGCGCCTAGCGGTCCCGGGCGAGCAGTACTTC
>TRBV27|TRBD1|NA|TRBJ2-7
CASSFSQGAYEQYF
TGTGCCAGCAGTTTCTCCCAGGGGGCCTACGAGCAGTACTTC
>TRBV27|NA|NA|TRBJ1-5
CASSGGDNQPQHF
TGTGCCAGCAGTGGCGGGGATAATCAGCCCCAGCATTTT
>TRBV28|NA|NA|TRBJ1-1
CASIPLTGTMNTEAFF
TGTGCCAGCATCCCGCTGACAGGAACCATGAACACTGAAGCTTTCTTT
>TRBV28|NA|NA|TRBJ1-5
CASSQGRRRNQPQHF
TGTGCCAGCAGTCAAGGGAGACGCCGCAATCAGCCCCAGCATTTT
>TRBV11-2|NA|NA|TRBJ2-3
CASSLAAGNTDTQYF
TGTGCCAGCAGCTTAGCGGCAGGGAACACAGATACGCAGTATTTT
>TRBV7-9|TRBD1|NA|TRBJ1-2
CASSRQGAGYGYTF
TGTGCCAGCAGCCGACAGGGGGCTGGCTATGGCTACACCTTC
>TRBV6-5|NA|NA|TRBJ2-3
CASSSREPDTQYF
TGTGCCAGCAGTTCCAGGGAACCAGATACGCAGTATTTT
>TRBV15|TRBD1|NA|TRBJ2-7
CATSSRGQGVYEQYF
TGTGCCACCAGCAGCCGGGGACAGGGGGTTTACGAGCAGTACTTC
>TRBV5-4|TRBD1|NA|TRBJ2-2
CASSSNGQGTGELFF
TGTGCCAGCAGCTCAAACGGACAGGGGACCGGGGAGCTGTTTTTT
>TRBV4-1|NA|NA|TRBJ1-2
CASSQVRQDGYTF
TGCGCCAGCAGCCAAGTTAGACAGGATGGCTACACCTTC
>TRBV28|TRBD1|NA|TRBJ2-3
CASSSTGERNTDTQYF
TGTGCCAGCAGTTCGACAGGGGAACGGAACACAGATACGCAGTATTTT
>TRBV14|NA|NA|TRBJ1-4
CASSQQGTNEKLFF
TGTGCCAGCAGCCAACAGGGGACTAATGAAAAACTGTTTTTT
>TRBV7-9|NA|NA|TRBJ2-1
CASSALATYNEQFF
TGTGCCAGCAGCGCCTTAGCGACCTACAATGAGCAGTTCTTC
>TRBV5-1|NA|NA|TRBJ1-1
CASSFLLVGGNTEAFF
TGCGCCAGCAGCTTCCTCCTCGTAGGGGGGAACACTGAAGCTTTCTTT
>TRBV30|TRBD1|once|TRBJ1-1
CAWSVNRGGTEAFF
TGTGCCTGGAGTGTTAACAGGGGAGGCACTGAAGCTTTCTTT
>TRBV9|NA|NA|TRBJ2-5
CASSPSSGYQETQYF
TGTGCCAGCAGCCCATCATCCGGGTACCAAGAGACCCAGTACTTC
>TRBV18|NA|NA|TRBJ2-7
CASSPDSHPSNEQYF
TGTGCCAGCTCACCGGACTCCCACCCCTCAAACGAGCAGTACTTC
>TRBV28|NA|NA|TRBJ1-5
CASSLSVQPQHF
TGTGCCAGCAGTTTATCCGTTCAGCCCCAGCATTTT
>TRBV6-5|NA|NA|TRBJ1-1
CASSARGGTEAFF
TGTGCCAGCAGTGCAAGGGGGGGGACTGAAGCTTTCTTT
>TRBV29-1|NA|NA|TRBJ2-3
CSVIGTDTQYF
TGCAGCGTGATCGGGACAGATACGCAGTATTTT
>TRBV5-6|TRBD2|once|TRBJ2-3
CASRPLAGGPDTQYF
TGTGCCAGCAGACCCCTAGCGGGAGGGCCGGATACGCAGTATTTT